Shown below are 16 T cell receptor beta chains from a single sample sequenced in a study of cytomegalovirus exposure and HLA in healthy donors. Amplification used 60 Vbeta primers and 13 Jbeta primers. The data were produced by immunoSEQ multiplex PCR, yet TCRdb's version contains in-frame clones alone and is incomplete. The sample includes about 140,000 clones, about three quarters of them seen just once. Material for sequencing was PBMCs. These TCRs come from a male donor in good health and CMV-seronegative.

J is TRBJ2-2 and V is TRBV5-8; D not certain. Germline CDR1 is SGHTS and CDR2 is YDEGEE. CDR3 length: 14 amino acids. Trimming shortened V by 0 bases and J by 1 base, and 4 bases separated the two germline ends. The CDR3 protein is CASSLGGNTGELFF. CDR3 in DNA: TGTGCCAGCAGCTTGGGAGGGAACACCGGGGAGCTGTTTTTT.

This clone came up once. The chain is built from TRBV27 and TRBJ1-5; D is unresolved. The V end lost 11 bases, the J end lost 0 bases, and 11 bases lay between the germline ends. In germline, CDR1 is MNHEY, CDR2 SMNVEV (reference sequence). CDR3 length: 13 residues. The CDR3 bases are TGTGCCTCAGGATGGTTTAGCAATCAGCCCCAGCATTTT. This gives the protein CASGWFSNQPQHF.

This clone was counted between two and nine times. The V call is TRBV9, the J call TRBJ1-5; 12 nucleotides match TRBD1. The CDR3 has 15 residues. Germline-derived CDR1 and CDR2 are SGDLS and YYNGEE. The V gene end was trimmed by 4 bases and the J gene end by 6 bases; junction bases not matched to a gene: 5. CDR3 protein: CASSRDRGRFQPQHF. CDR3 DNA sequence: TGTGCCAGCAGCCGGGACAGGGGGCGCTTTCAGCCCCAGCATTTT.

The chain uses TRBV27 and TRBJ2-1; the match to TRBD2 covers 11 bases. Germline values: CDR1 MNHEY, CDR2 SMNVEV (reference sequence). V trimming: 0 bases; J trimming: 6 bases; junction bases outside the gene matches: 4. The CDR3 is made up of 16 amino acids. CDR3 bases: TGTGCCAGCAGTTTATCGATAACTAGCGGGGGCAATGAGCAGTTCTTC. Amino acids: CASSLSITSGGNEQFF.

This rearrangement joins TRBV19 to TRBJ1-5, with TRBD1 identical over 7 bases. The CDR3 is 16 amino acids. Germline V CDR1 and CDR2: LNHDA, SQIVND (reference sequence). V dropped 5 bases and J dropped 0; count of bases not matched to a gene: 7. CDR3 DNA: TGTGCCAGTAGTCCCGGGACAGCCGATAGCAATCAGCCCCAGCATTTT. Protein sequence: CASSPGTADSNQPQHF.

The chain uses TRBV27 and TRBJ2-2; weak D call: TRBD1 (7 bases). Trimming removed 7 bases at V and 4 bases at J, with 16 bases between. This CDR3 has 15 residues. CDR1 is MNHEY, CDR2 SMNVEV, per germline (reference sequence). The chain's CDR3 is CASTSHQGGTGELFF. In nucleotides, the CDR3 is TGTGCCAGCACATCTCACCAGGGGGGCACCGGGGAGCTGTTTTTT.

The chain employs TRBV7-2 and TRBJ2-1; 13 nucleotides match TRBD2. Germline loops: CDR1 SGHTA, CDR2 FQGNSA. V shed 4 bases and J 7 bases; nucleotides not matched to a gene: 7. The CDR3 contains 16 residues. The CDR3 region is CASSSGGTSGKNEQFF. CDR3 nucleotide sequence: TGTGCCAGCAGCTCAGGAGGGACTAGCGGGAAGAATGAGCAGTTCTTC.

The chain combines TRBV5-6 with TRBJ2-4, with 8 bases lining up with TRBD1. V lost 4 bases, J lost 7 bases, and 10 bases stayed unmatched. The CDR3 has 15 residues. Germline assignment: CDR1 SGHDT and CDR2 YYEEEE. CDR3 sequence: CASSPPGQASNIQYF. For the CDR3, the DNA is TGTGCCAGCAGCCCGCCGGGACAGGCGTCGAACATTCAGTACTTC.

V usage is TRBV7-3 and J usage is TRBJ1-2; tentatively, D is TRBD1 (6 bases). The germline V gene has CDR1 SGHTA and CDR2 FQGTGA. V was clipped by 5 bases and J by 4 bases, with 14 bases between them. This CDR3 has 14 residues. CDR3 DNA sequence: TGTGCCAGCAGCGCCCACGGGGGGGCCTATGGCTACACCTTC. Translating gives CASSAHGGAYGYTF.

V usage is TRBV29-1 and J usage is TRBJ2-5, with 10 bases lining up with TRBD2. The junction had 6 bases not matched to a gene; V was cut back by 3 bases and J by 5 bases. Germline CDR1 reads SQVTM; CDR2 reads ANQGSEA. The CDR3 extends over 14 amino acids. CDR3 DNA: TGCAGCGTTGAGGTAGCGGGAGGTGCCGAGACCCAGTACTTC. Protein: CSVEVAGGAETQYF.

This clone has only a few counts. The chain combines TRBV5-6 with TRBJ2-2, with a weak D call TRBD2 (5 bases). The germline gives CDR1 SGHDT, CDR2 YYEEEE. The CDR3 runs to 13 residues. The V end was cut by 1 base, the J end by 6 bases, with 7 bases between. CDR3 nucleotide sequence: TGTGCCAGCAGCTTGTGGGGAGCCGGGGAGCTGTTTTTT. Translating gives CASSLWGAGELFF.

J is TRBJ2-3 and V is TRBV9, with 7 bases matching TRBD2. V was clipped by 0 bases and J by 2 bases; unmatched bases: 9. The CDR3 covers 17 residues. The germline CDR1 and CDR2 sequences are SGDLS and YYNGEE. The CDR3 loop is CASSVGRGGQITDTQYF. DNA of the CDR3: TGTGCCAGCAGCGTAGGGAGGGGAGGGCAGATCACAGATACGCAGTATTTT.

The chain couples TRBV9 to TRBJ2-3, with 8 bases aligning to TRBD2. The trim removed 3 bases at V and 0 bases at J, leaving 3 bases unmatched. The V gene's germline CDR1 is SGDLS and CDR2 YYNGEE. This CDR3 is built from 15 residues. This CDR3 is CASSDSGTSTDTQYF. The DNA for the CDR3 is TGTGCCAGCAGCGATAGCGGGACTAGCACAGATACGCAGTATTTT.

The chain is built from TRBV25-1 and TRBJ2-3, with 8 bases matching TRBD2. The V gene end was trimmed by 6 bases and the J gene end by 2 bases; junction bases not matched to a gene: 7. CDR3 size: 15 residues. Per the germline V gene, CDR1 is MGHDK and CDR2 is SYGVNS. The CDR3 sequence: CASRDSGAPTDTQYF. Written as DNA, the CDR3 is TGTGCCAGCAGGGATAGCGGGGCCCCCACAGATACGCAGTATTTT.

This chain uses TRBV7-9 with TRBJ2-3; 10 bases agree with TRBD2. Germline V gives CDR1 SEHNR, CDR2 FQNEAQ (reference sequence). The V segment lost 2 bases and the J segment 6 bases; nucleotides outside the gene matches: 8. The CDR3 has 16 amino acids. The DNA of the CDR3 is TGTGCCAGCAGCTTACAAGCGGGGGGGCCTTGGGATACGCAGTATTTT. It encodes CASSLQAGGPWDTQYF. The full variable domain, in which reference TRBV7-9 and TRBJ2-3 provide the parts outside the CDR3, is DTGVSQNPRHKITKRGQNVTFRCDPISEHNRLYWYRQTLGQGPEFLTYFQNEAQLEKSRLLSDRFSAERPKGSFSTLEIQRTEQGDSAMYLCASSLQAGGPWDTQYFGPGTRLTVL.

The chain combines TRBV7-2 with TRBJ2-1; the match to TRBD1 covers 8 bases. Germline V gives CDR1 SGHTA, CDR2 FQGNSA. This CDR3 region has 15 residues. V trimming: 4 bases; J trimming: 0 bases; junction bases outside the gene matches: 2. The CDR3 reads CASSSGQASYNEQFF. Written as DNA, the CDR3 is TGTGCCAGCAGCTCGGGACAGGCCTCCTACAATGAGCAGTTCTTC.